These T cell receptor beta chains were read from a single sample in a study of Ad26.COV2.S vaccination and SARS-CoV-2 variants. Generated by immunoSEQ multiplex PCR, the TCRdb table keeps only in-frame clones and is missing some. The table has around 370,000 clones, around 84% seen once; the top ten hold roughly 3.1%. The sample consisted of peripheral blood, taken in a trial of Ad26.COV2.S vaccine versus placebo. The receptors originated from a person aged 18-60 years who received the Ad26.COV2.S COVID-19 vaccine or a placebo. Each CDR3 is given with its conserved first and last residue. D genes are given only for firm matches. Clone size is shown for a subset of rows, as once, few, many or a class of expanded clone.

clone_size	v_call	d_call	j_call	cdr3_length	cdr3_nt	cdr3_aa
.	TRBV9	.	TRBJ2-5	17	TGTGCCAGCAGCGTAGGGGTGGAATGGCAGGGTCATGAGACCCAGTACTTC	CASSVGVEWQGHETQYF
.	TRBV20-1	.	TRBJ2-1	11	TGCAGTGCGAGTAGAGGGAATGAGCAGTTCTTC	CSASRGNEQFF
once	TRBV3-1/TRBV3-2	TRBD1	TRBJ1-1	15	TGTGCCAGCAGCCCGACTCGGACAGGGGTCACTGAAGCTTTCTTT	CASSPTRTGVTEAFF
.	TRBV23-1	TRBD2	TRBJ2-7	16	TGCGCCAGCAGTCACTGGACTAGCGGCCCCTCCTACGAGCAGTACTTC	CASSHWTSGPSYEQYF
.	TRBV7-9	.	TRBJ2-5	14	TGTGCCAGCAGCGAGGGGAACGGCAAAGAGACCCAGTACTTC	CASSEGNGKETQYF
.	TRBV18	.	TRBJ2-3	15	TGTGCCAGCTCACCACCGGGCCAGGGCGTCGCCTCGCAGTATTTT	CASSPPGQGVASQYF
.	TRBV7-2	.	TRBJ1-6	15	TGTGCCAGCAGCTCCTCGAGCTCCTATAATTCACCCCTCCACTTT	CASSSSSSYNSPLHF
.	TRBV2	.	TRBJ2-3	14	TGTGCCAGCAGTGAAGACCGAAGCACAGATACGCAGTATTTT	CASSEDRSTDTQYF
.	TRBV30	.	TRBJ1-1	15	TGTGCCTGGGACCAGGCGGGTGGATGGGGGACTGAAGCTTTCTTT	CAWDQAGGWGTEAFF
.	TRBV5-4	.	TRBJ2-3	14	TGTGCCAGCAGCTTGGAGCTACGAGCGGATACGCAGTATTTT	CASSLELRADTQYF
.	TRBV10-3	TRBD2	TRBJ2-3	14	TGTGCCATCCAAAGGCAGACTAGCGGGGGTACGCAGTATTTT	CAIQRQTSGGTQYF
.	TRBV6-2/TRBV6-3	TRBD1	TRBJ2-5	14	TGTGCCAGCAGCCATAGTACGGGACAGGCAACCCAGTACTTC	CASSHSTGQATQYF
.	TRBV6-1	.	TRBJ1-2	14	TGTGCCAGCAGTGAAGCGACGGTAAACTATGGCTACACCTTC	CASSEATVNYGYTF
.	TRBV27	.	TRBJ1-4	15	TGTGCCAGCAGTTTATTGGCGTTGGCTAATGAAAAACTGTTTTTT	CASSLLALANEKLFF
.	TRBV19	.	TRBJ2-3	14	TGTGCCAGTAGTCTAAGAGCTAGCACAGATACGCAGTATTTT	CASSLRASTDTQYF
.	TRBV4-3	TRBD1	TRBJ2-7	17	TGCGCCAGCAGCCAAGCCGCCGGGACAGGGGATGCCTACGAGCAGTACTTC	CASSQAAGTGDAYEQYF
.	TRBV6-5	.	TRBJ1-1	13	TGTGCCACCCAGGACCGCTCCTGGTCAGAAGCTTTCTTT	CATQDRSWSEAFF
.	TRBV7-9	.	TRBJ1-4	16	TGTGCCAGCAGCTTAGTTGCGGCTGCGGTTTCTGAAAAACTGTTTTTT	CASSLVAAAVSEKLFF
.	TRBV15	TRBD2	TRBJ2-1	16	TGTGCCACCAGCAGAGGTTGGCGGGAGGGAGAAAATGAGCAGTTCTTC	CATSRGWREGENEQFF
.	TRBV24-1	.	TRBJ2-1	17	TGTGCCACCAGTGACCCTAAAGAGACAGAAAACTACAATGAGCAGTTCTTC	CATSDPKETENYNEQFF
.	TRBV5-1	.	TRBJ2-2	15	TGCGCCAGCAGCCCGGACACTACGAACACCGGGGAGCTGTTTTTT	CASSPDTTNTGELFF
.	TRBV7-6	TRBD2	TRBJ2-1	18	TGTGCCAGCAGCTTATCTACTAGCGGGAGACGGCTAGACAATGAGCAGTTCTTC	CASSLSTSGRRLDNEQFF
.	TRBV6-6	.	TRBJ2-2	17	TGTGCCAGCAGTCACCGGGGCACGCAGGCGGGCACCGGGGAGCTGTTTTTT	CASSHRGTQAGTGELFF
once	TRBV27	.	TRBJ1-5	15	TGTGCCAGCAGCCTACAGGGACGCATCAATCAGCCCCAGCATTTT	CASSLQGRINQPQHF
.	TRBV5-1	TRBD2	TRBJ2-3	16	TGCGCCAGCAGCTACCAAGCGGGGGGGAGCACAGATACGCAGTATTTT	CASSYQAGGSTDTQYF
.	TRBV4-1	TRBD1	TRBJ2-7	13	TGCGCCAGCCGCCAGACAGGGGCCTACGAGCAGTACTTC	CASRQTGAYEQYF
.	TRBV19	TRBD1	TRBJ2-2	14	TGTGCCAGTGGACAGGGGGGAAACACCGGGGAGCTGTTTTTT	CASGQGGNTGELFF
.	TRBV24-1	.	TRBJ2-7	11	TGTGCCATCGCGGACACTAACGAGCAGTACTTC	CAIADTNEQYF
.	TRBV27	.	TRBJ2-7	12	TGTGCCAGCAGGACCGACTCCTACGAGCAGTACTTC	CASRTDSYEQYF
.	TRBV7-9	.	TRBJ1-3	15	TGTGCCAGCAGCTTAGAGGTGATTTCCGGAAACACCATATATTTT	CASSLEVISGNTIYF
.	TRBV7-9	.	TRBJ2-3	14	TGTGCCAGCAGCTTAGGGGGAAGCCCATATACGCAGTATTTT	CASSLGGSPYTQYF
.	TRBV7-8	TRBD1	TRBJ2-1	15	TGTGCCAGCAGCTTCCGGGACAGGGGCTACAATGAGCAGTTCTTC	CASSFRDRGYNEQFF
.	TRBV10-3	TRBD1	TRBJ2-2	15	TGTGCCATCAGTGACGCCGGGACAGGTACCGGGGAGCTGTTTTTT	CAISDAGTGTGELFF
many	TRBV2	.	TRBJ1-5	15	TGTGCCAGCAGTTTGACCCGGGACAGCAATCAGCCCCAGCATTTT	CASSLTRDSNQPQHF
many	TRBV29-1	TRBD1	TRBJ2-7	16	TGCAGCGTTGTCCCCATAGACAGGGCCACCTCCTACGAGCAGTACTTC	CSVVPIDRATSYEQYF
.	TRBV11-2	.	TRBJ2-7	17	TGTGCCAGCAGCAGATCTGTTGGGGGAGGCTCCCTCTACGAGCAGTACTTC	CASSRSVGGGSLYEQYF
.	TRBV5-1	.	TRBJ2-5	15	TGCGCCAGCAGCTCCGGGGACACCTCTATCGAGACCCAGTACTTC	CASSSGDTSIETQYF
.	TRBV10-3	TRBD1	TRBJ2-7	14	TGTGCCATCAGGACACAGGGGGAAGCCTACGAGCAGTACTTC	CAIRTQGEAYEQYF
.	TRBV2	TRBD2	TRBJ2-1	15	TGTGCCAGCAGCAAAGCGGGGACTGGTTACAATGAGCAGTTCTTC	CASSKAGTGYNEQFF
.	TRBV11-2	.	TRBJ2-2	13	TGTGCCAGCAGCTTACCTGCGATCGGGGAGCTGTTTTTT	CASSLPAIGELFF
.	TRBV7-9	TRBD2	TRBJ2-7	14	TGTGCCAGCAGCTTCCAGGGACTAGAATACGAGCAGTACTTC	CASSFQGLEYEQYF
.	TRBV7-6	.	TRBJ2-3	16	TGTGCCAGCAGCCGGCTTACGGGAGTTAGTACAGATACGCAGTATTTT	CASSRLTGVSTDTQYF
.	TRBV18	TRBD1	TRBJ1-1	14	TGTGCCAGCTCCCAACAGGGGGAGTTCACTGAAGCTTTCTTT	CASSQQGEFTEAFF
once	TRBV6-4	.	TRBJ2-3	14	TGTGCCAGCAGCCTGGGACTGAGCACAGATACGCAGTATTTT	CASSLGLSTDTQYF